The sequence of this TCR beta chain was determined in a study of cytomegalovirus exposure and HLA in healthy donors. Data came from immunoSEQ multiplex PCR; TCRdb stores just in-frame clones and leaves some out. Seen here are approximately 160,000 clones, approximately 89% observed once, and the top ten hold 4% to 4.5%. Trimming took 3 bases from V and 2 from J, leaving 6 bases between them. Per the germline V gene, CDR1 is LNHDA and CDR2 is SQIVND (reference sequence). The length of the CDR3 is 13 residues. The receptor's source is a man younger than 35 in good health and CMV-seropositive. Material for sequencing was PBMCs. V and J are TRBV19 and TRBJ2-3; D unresolved. CDR3 nucleotides: TGTGCCAGTAGTATGGCCCTCACAGATACGCAGTATTTT. Translating it yields CASSMALTDTQYF.